This entry features one T cell receptor beta chain sequence. Its antigen is unidentified. All sequencing subjects had displayed CD8+CD57+ cell expansion on flow cytometry. CDR3 and TCR beta VDJ profiling relied on a genomic DNA template. TCRdb re-derived calls from the reads in MiXCR, one entry per CDR3 protein. The table records 150,000 or so distinct CDR3 sequences, around half of them present only once. This specimen belongs to a study of CD8+CD57+ T cells in acquired aplastic anemia. Overall study findings and caveats: CD8+ Simpson's diversity in patients was not significantly different from that in controls. The same twenty-nine CD8+ CDR3 sequences occurred in patients and in controls.

Per germline, CDR1 WSHSY and CDR2 SAAADI. After removal of 10 bases from V and 5 bases from J, the junction contained 9 bases not matched to a gene. The CDR3 spans 14 residues. The TCR comes from a human donor with aplastic anemia. V usage is TRBV10-2 and J usage is TRBJ2-3, with TRBD2 identical over 10 bases. The sample consisted of sorted CD4+, CD8+, or CD8+CD57+ T cells (not recorded which) from PBMCs. The CDR3 loop reads CATRASGGGDTQYF. In nucleotides, the CDR3 is TGCGCCACCCGGGCTAGCGGGGGTGGAGATACGCAGTATTTT.